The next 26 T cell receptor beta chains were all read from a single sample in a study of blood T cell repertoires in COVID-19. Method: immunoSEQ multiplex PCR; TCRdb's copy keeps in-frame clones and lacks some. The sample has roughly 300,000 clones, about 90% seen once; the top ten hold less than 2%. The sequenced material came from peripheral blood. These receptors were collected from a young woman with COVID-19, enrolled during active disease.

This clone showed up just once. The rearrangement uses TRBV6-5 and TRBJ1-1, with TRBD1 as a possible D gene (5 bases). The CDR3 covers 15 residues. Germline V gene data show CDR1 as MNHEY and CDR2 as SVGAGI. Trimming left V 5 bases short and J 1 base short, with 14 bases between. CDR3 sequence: CASSPQTQGNTEAFF. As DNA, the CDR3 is TGTGCCAGCAGTCCGCAGACCCAGGGGAACACTGAAGCTTTCTTT.

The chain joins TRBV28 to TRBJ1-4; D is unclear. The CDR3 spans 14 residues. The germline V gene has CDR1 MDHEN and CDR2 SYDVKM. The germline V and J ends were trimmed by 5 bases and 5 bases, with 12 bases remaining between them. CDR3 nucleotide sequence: TGTGCCAGCAGTGGGTACAGTTCGAATGAAAAACTGTTTTTT. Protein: CASSGYSSNEKLFF. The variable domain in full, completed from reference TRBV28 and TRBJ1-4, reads DVKVTQSSRYLVKRTGEKVFLECVQDMDHENMFWYRQDPGLGLRLIYFSYDVKMKEKGDIPEGYSVSREKKERFSLILESASTNQTSMYLCASSGYSSNEKLFFGSGTQLSVL.

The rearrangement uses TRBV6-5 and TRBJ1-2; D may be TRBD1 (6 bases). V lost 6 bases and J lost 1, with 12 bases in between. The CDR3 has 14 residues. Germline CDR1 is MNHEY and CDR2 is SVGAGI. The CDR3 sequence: CASSRDTNNYGYTF. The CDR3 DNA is TGTGCCAGCAGCCGGGACACCAATAACTATGGCTACACCTTC.

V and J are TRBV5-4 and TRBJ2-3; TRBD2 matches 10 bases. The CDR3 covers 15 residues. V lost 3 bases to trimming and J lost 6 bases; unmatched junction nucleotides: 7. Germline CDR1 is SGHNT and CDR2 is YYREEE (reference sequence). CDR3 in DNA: TGTGCCAGCAGCTCCCCGTTTAGCGGGGGGGATACGCAGTATTTT. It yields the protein CASSSPFSGGDTQYF.

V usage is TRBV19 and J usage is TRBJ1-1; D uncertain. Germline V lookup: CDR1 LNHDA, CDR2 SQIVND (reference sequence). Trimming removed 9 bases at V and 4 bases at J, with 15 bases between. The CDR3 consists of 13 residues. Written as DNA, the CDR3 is TGTGCCAGCACCCCAGCGTCCCCCACTGAAGCTTTCTTT. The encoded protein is CASTPASPTEAFF.

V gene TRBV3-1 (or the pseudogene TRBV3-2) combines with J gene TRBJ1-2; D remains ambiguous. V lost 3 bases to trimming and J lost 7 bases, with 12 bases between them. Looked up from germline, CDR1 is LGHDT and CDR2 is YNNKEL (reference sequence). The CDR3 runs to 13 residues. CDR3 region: CASSQGGLRGYTF. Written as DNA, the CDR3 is TGTGCCAGCAGCCAGGGAGGGCTTCGTGGCTACACCTTC.

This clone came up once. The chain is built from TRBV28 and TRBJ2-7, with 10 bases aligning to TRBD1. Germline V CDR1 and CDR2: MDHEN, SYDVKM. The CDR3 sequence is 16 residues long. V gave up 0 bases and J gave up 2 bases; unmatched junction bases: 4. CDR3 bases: TGTGCCAGCAGTTTATGGACAGGGGGCTTCCCCTACGAGCAGTACGTC. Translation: CASSLWTGGFPYEQYV.

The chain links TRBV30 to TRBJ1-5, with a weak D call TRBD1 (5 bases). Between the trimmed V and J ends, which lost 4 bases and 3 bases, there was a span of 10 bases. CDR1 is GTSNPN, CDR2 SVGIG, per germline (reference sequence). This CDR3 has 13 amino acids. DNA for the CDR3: TGTGCCTGGACCGGGGGTTACAATCAGCCCCAGCATTTT. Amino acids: CAWTGGYNQPQHF. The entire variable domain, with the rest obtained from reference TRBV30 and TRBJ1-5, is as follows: SQTIHQWPATLVQPVGSPLSLECTVEGTSNPNLYWYRQAAGRGLQLLFYSVGIGQISSEVPQNLSASRPQDRQFILSSKKLLLSDSGFYLCAWTGGYNQPQHFGDGTRLSIL.

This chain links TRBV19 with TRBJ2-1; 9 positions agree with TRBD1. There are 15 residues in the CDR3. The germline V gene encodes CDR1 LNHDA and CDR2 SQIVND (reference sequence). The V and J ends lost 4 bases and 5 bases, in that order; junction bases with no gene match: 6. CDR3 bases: TGTGCCAGTAGTAATAGGGACAGGGAAGACAATGAGCAGTTCTTC. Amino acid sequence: CASSNRDREDNEQFF.

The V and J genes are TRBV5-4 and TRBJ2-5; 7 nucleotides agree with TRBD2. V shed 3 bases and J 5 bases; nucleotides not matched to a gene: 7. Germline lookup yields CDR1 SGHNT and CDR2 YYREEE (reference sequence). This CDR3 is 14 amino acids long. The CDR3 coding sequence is TGTGCCAGCAGCTCCGCTAGGGAGGGGGAGACCCAGTACTTC. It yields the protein CASSSAREGETQYF.

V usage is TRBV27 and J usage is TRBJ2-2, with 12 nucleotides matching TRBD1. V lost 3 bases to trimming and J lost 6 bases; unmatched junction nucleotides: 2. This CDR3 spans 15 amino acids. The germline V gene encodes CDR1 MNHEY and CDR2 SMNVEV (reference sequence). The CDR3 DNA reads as TGTGCCAGCAGTTTGGGGACAGGGGGCGCCGGGGAGCTGTTTTTT. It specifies CASSLGTGGAGELFF.

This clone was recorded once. The CDR3: CASSSGLAGGYEQFF. The CDR3 DNA reads as TGTGCCAGCAGCTCCGGACTAGCGGGGGGCTATGAGCAGTTCTTC. The chain couples TRBV9 to TRBJ2-1, with 14 bases that match TRBD2. This CDR3 region has 15 residues. V was pared by 4 bases and J by 8 bases, with 5 bases of the junction left unmatched. In germline, CDR1 is SGDLS, CDR2 YYNGEE.

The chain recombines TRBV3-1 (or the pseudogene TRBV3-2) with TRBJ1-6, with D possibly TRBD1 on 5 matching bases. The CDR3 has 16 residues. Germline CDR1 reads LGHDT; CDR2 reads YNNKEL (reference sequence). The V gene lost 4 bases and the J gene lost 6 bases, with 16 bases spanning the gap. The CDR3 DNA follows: TGTGCCAGCAGCCCGCGGCGGGACTACCGTAATTCACCCCTCCACTTT. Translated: CASSPRRDYRNSPLHF.

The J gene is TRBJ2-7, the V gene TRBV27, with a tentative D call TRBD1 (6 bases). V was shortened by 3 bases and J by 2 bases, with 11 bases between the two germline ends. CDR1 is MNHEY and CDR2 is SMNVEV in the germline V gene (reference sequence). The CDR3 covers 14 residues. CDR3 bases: TGTGCCAGCAGTTTCGGGCAGGGGACCTACGAGCAGTACTTC. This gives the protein CASSFGQGTYEQYF.

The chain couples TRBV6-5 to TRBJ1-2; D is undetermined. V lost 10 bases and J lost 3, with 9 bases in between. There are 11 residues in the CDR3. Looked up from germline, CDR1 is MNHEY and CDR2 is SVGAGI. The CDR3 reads CATWAYYGYTF. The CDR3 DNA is TGTGCCACCTGGGCGTACTATGGCTACACCTTC.

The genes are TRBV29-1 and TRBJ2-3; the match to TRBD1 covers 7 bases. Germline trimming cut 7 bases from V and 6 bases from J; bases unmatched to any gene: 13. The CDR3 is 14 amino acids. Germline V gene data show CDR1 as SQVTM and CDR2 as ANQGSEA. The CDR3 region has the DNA TGCAGCGCGACAGGGTGGGGGTTCAGCGATACGCAGTATTTT. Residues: CSATGWGFSDTQYF.

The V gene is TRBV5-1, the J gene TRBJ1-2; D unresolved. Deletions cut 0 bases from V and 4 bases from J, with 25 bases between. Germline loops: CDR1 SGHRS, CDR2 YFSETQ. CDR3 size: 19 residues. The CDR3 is CASSLGQMSSSSNFYGYTF. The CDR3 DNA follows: TGCGCCAGCAGCTTGGGTCAAATGTCGTCTTCTTCAAACTTCTATGGCTACACCTTC.

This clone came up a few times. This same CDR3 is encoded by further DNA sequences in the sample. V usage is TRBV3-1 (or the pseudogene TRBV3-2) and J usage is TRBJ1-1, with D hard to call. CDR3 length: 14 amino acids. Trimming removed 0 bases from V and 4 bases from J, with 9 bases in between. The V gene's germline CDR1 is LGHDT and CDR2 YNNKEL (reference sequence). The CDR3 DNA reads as TGTGCCAGCAGCCAAGACGGGCGGGTCACTGAAGCTTTCTTT. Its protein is CASSQDGRVTEAFF.

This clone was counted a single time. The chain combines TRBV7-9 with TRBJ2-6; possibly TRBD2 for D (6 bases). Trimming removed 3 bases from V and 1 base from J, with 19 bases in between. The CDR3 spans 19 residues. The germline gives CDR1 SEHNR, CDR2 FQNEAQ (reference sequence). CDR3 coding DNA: TGTGCCAGCAGCTTTCGGTGGGCCAGGGAGGATTCTGGGGCCAACGTCCTGACTTTC. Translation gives CASSFRWAREDSGANVLTF.

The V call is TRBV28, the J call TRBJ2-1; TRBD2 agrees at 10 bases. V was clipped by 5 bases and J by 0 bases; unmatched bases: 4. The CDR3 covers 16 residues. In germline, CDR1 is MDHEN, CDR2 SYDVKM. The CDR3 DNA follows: TGTGCCAGCAGTAGAGCGGGGGGGAGCTCCTACAATGAGCAGTTCTTC. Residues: CASSRAGGSSYNEQFF.

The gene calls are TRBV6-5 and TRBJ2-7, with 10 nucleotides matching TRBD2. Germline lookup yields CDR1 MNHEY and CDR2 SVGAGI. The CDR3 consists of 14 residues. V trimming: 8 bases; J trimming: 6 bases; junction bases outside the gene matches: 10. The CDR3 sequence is CASQRLAGDAEQYV. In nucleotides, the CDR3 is TGTGCCAGCCAAAGGCTAGCGGGGGACGCCGAGCAGTACGTC.

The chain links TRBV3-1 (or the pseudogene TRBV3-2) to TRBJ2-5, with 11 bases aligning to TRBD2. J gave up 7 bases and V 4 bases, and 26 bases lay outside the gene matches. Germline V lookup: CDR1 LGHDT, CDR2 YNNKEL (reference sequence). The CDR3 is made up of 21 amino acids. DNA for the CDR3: TGTGCCAGCAGCCCCCCCCCGGGACGGCTAGCGGGGGGACAAGTGGGTGGGACCCAGTACTTC. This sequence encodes CASSPPPGRLAGGQVGGTQYF.

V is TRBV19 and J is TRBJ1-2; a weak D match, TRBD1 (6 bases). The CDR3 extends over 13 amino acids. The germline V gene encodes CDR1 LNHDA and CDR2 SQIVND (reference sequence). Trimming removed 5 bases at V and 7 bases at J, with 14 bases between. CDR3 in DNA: TGTGCCAGTAGTGCGGCCTCAGGGGCTGGCTACACCTTC. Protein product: CASSAASGAGYTF.

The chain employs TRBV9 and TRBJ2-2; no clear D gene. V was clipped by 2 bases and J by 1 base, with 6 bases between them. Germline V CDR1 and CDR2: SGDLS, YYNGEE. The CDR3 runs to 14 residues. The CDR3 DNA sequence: TGTGCCAGCAGCGTTCTTATGAACACCGGGGAGCTGTTTTTT. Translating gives CASSVLMNTGELFF.

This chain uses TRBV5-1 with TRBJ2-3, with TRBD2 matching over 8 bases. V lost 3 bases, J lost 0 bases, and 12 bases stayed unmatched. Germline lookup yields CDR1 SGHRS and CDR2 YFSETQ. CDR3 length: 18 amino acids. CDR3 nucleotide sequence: TGCGCCAGCAGCTCTCTAGCGGGCAACTACCCTAGCACAGATACGCAGTATTTT. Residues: CASSSLAGNYPSTDTQYF.

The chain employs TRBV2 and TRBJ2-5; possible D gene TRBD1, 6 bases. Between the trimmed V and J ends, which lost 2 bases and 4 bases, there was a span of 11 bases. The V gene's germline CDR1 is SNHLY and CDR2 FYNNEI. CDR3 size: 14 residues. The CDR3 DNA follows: TGTGCCAGCAGTGAAAGGTTAGGGGGAGAGACCCAGTACTTC. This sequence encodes CASSERLGGETQYF.